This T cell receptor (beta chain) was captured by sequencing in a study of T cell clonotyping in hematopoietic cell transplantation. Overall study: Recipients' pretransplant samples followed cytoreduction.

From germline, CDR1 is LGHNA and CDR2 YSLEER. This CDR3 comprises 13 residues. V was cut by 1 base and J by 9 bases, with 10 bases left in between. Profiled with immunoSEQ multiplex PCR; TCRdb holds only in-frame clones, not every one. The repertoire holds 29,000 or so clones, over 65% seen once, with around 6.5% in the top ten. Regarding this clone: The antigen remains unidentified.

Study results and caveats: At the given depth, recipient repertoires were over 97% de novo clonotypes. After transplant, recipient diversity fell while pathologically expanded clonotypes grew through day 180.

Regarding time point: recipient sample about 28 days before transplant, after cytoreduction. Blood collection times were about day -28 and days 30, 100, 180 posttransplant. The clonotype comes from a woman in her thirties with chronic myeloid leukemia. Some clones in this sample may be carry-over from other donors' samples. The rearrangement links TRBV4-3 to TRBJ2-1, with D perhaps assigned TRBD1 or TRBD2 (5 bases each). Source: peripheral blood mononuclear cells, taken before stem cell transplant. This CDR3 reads CASSQGGISEQFF. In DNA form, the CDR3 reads TGCGCCAGCAGCCAAGGGGGGATCAGTGAGCAGTTCTTC.